The entry below gives a single T cell receptor beta chain sequence along with its context. Germline CDR1 LGHDT, CDR2 YNNKEL (reference sequence). This CDR3 contains 16 residues. Trimming cost V 0 bases and J 3 bases, with 12 bases left between them. Authors' analysis steps: Estimation of nucleated cell counts relied on the amplification of reference gene primers. Sequenced by immunoSEQ multiplex PCR; TCRdb stores in-frame clones only, minus some. D and trimming were read from the DNA, whereas the V and J calls and clone size are those reported in that table. The sample includes just over 250,000 clones, around nine tenths seen only once; the top ten take over 7.5%. This record belongs to a study of blood T cell repertoires in COVID-19.

The TCR originated in a man aged 35-49 years who had recovered from COVID-19. The chain is built from TRBV3-1 (or the pseudogene TRBV3-2) and TRBJ2-4; maybe TRBD2 (7 bases). Input material: peripheral blood. For the CDR3, the DNA is TGTGCCAGCAGCCAAGACCAGGGAGGGGGCAAAAACATTCAGTACTTC. Residues: CASSQDQGGGKNIQYF.